The 4 T cell receptor beta chains given below trace back to one sample, sequenced in a study of blood T cell repertoires in COVID-19 (dated by TCRdb to the early 2020s). The protocol used for the library was the immunoSEQ multiplex PCR assay. This is the immuneACCESS table as TCRdb keeps it, with only in-frame sequences that have V and J called. A part of the clones is gone; compared with another copy, unresolved V genes explain less than half, and the rest is unexplained. This sample gives roughly 95,000 clones in total; around 80% of them show up just once. The ten largest make up around 7% of the sample. The sequenced sample consisted of peripheral blood. These receptors all come from a middle-aged man with active or convalescent COVID-19.

V and J are TRBV6-5 and TRBJ1-2; D remains ambiguous. CDR1 and CDR2 from the germline V gene are MNHEY and SVGAGI. The CDR3 is made up of 13 amino acids. The V and J ends lost 8 bases and 6 bases respectively, with 16 bases between them. The CDR3 DNA is TGTGCCAGCGGTCGTCTGACGGGGAATGGCTACACCTTC. Amino acid sequence: CASGRLTGNGYTF.

The chain joins TRBV7-2 to TRBJ2-5; D might be TRBD2 (6 bases). CDR1 and CDR2 (germline): SGHTA, FQGNSA. CDR3 length: 13 amino acids. Between the trimmed V and J ends, which lost 7 bases and 3 bases, there was a span of 12 bases. This chain's CDR3 is CASTPQREETQYF. As DNA, the CDR3 is TGTGCCAGCACCCCCCAGCGGGAAGAGACCCAGTACTTC.

This chain links TRBV6-5 with TRBJ1-1; maybe TRBD1 (5 bases). Trimming shortened V by 6 bases and J by 6 bases, and 20 bases separated the two germline ends. The germline CDR1 and CDR2 sequences are MNHEY and SVGAGI. The length of the CDR3 is 15 residues. The CDR3: CASSFGGGVRAEAFF. Here the CDR3 DNA reads TGTGCCAGCAGCTTTGGGGGGGGAGTTCGGGCTGAAGCTTTCTTT.

The chain employs TRBV5-4 and TRBJ1-2; a weak D match, TRBD1 (6 bases). The CDR3 runs to 15 residues. Germline values: CDR1 SGHNT, CDR2 YYREEE (reference sequence). V was shortened by 0 bases and J by 2 bases, with 11 bases between the two germline ends. CDR3 loop: CASSLGGTGNYGYTF. The CDR3 nucleotides read TGTGCCAGCAGCTTGGGGGGCACAGGGAACTATGGCTACACCTTC.